The 30 T cell receptor beta chains below all came from one sample that was sequenced in a study of tissue T cells after allogeneic stem cell transplantation. TCRdb's table, derived via immunoSEQ multiplex PCR, lists solely in-frame clones and lacks some. Of about 17,000 clones listed, about three quarters are singletons. Sequencing was performed on spleen. The receptors originated from a female BALB/c mouse in good health. This strain's MHC haplotype is H2-d.

Concerning this clone itself: Genes and germline are mouse. The CDR3 goes on 1 residue after the read ends, and that part is filled in from the germline J gene. The chain recombines TRBV13-1 with TRBJ2-3; 11 bases agree with TRBD2. CDR1 and CDR2 from the germline V gene are NSHNY and SYGAGN. V gave up 3 bases and J gave up 0 bases; unmatched junction bases: 3. This CDR3 is 16 amino acids long. CDR3 DNA (partial): TGTGCCAGCAGTGGACTGGGGGGGGGTAGTGCAGAAACGCTGTAT. Translation gives CASSGLGGGSAETLY. The whole CDR3 reads CASSGLGGGSAETLYF.

Worth noting for this clone: Each gene name is a mouse one. The CDR3 extends 1 residue past the end of the read, so its final part is completed from the germline J gene. The genes are TRBV31 and TRBJ2-5; D may be TRBD2 (6 bases). V was shortened by 2 bases and J by 3 bases, with 9 bases between the two germline ends. CDR1 and CDR2 (germline): GKSSPN, SITVG. This CDR3 is 13 amino acids long. The CDR3 sequence is CAWSSGEQDTQYF. The part of the CDR3 DNA that was read is TGTGCCTGGAGTTCTGGGGAACAAGACACCCAGTAC.

Points on this clone: The gene names given are mouse names. The read stops 1 residue short of the end of the CDR3; the missing end is completed from the germline J gene. The V call is TRBV4, the J call TRBJ2-5, with 12 bases lining up with TRBD2. Trimming took 5 bases from V and 6 from J; bases not matched to a gene: 6. CDR1 is LGHDT, CDR2 YNNKQL, per germline (reference sequence). The length of the CDR3 is 15 residues. The CDR3 bases that were read are TGTGCCAGCAGCAACCGGGACTGGGGGGAGGACACCCAGTAC. Its protein is CASSNRDWGEDTQY. The CDR3 as a whole reads CASSNRDWGEDTQYF.

On this clone: Genes and germline are mouse. The read is 1 residue too short to cover the CDR3 end, so that end is filled in from the germline J gene. The genes are TRBV13-2 and TRBJ1-3; D is uncertain. The germline CDR1 and CDR2 sequences are NNHNN and SYGAGS (reference sequence). V dropped 3 bases and J dropped 1 base, with 2 bases sitting between them. This CDR3 has 12 amino acids. CDR3 DNA, as far as it was read: TGTGCCAGCGGTGCCTCTGGAAATACGCTCTAT. As protein: CASGASGNTLY. In full, the CDR3 reads CASGASGNTLYF.

About this clone: These gene names are mouse names. Coverage ceases 1 residue before the CDR3 finishes, and the germline J gene fills in the end. V gene TRBV12-1 combines with J gene TRBJ2-5; 7 nucleotides align to TRBD2. Trimming removed 2 bases from V and 3 bases from J; junction bases left unmatched: 7. The CDR3 is 15 amino acids. In germline, CDR1 is SGHSN, CDR2 HYEKVE. CDR3: CASSPRTGAQDTQYF. CDR3 DNA, as far as it was read: TGTGCCAGCTCTCCCCGGACTGGTGCTCAAGACACCCAGTAC.

In regard to this clone: Gene names are the mouse ones. The read terminates 1 residue ahead of where the CDR3 ends, so the germline J gene completes it. J is TRBJ2-4 and V is TRBV13-1; 8 positions match TRBD2. The V segment lost 5 bases and the J segment 3 bases; nucleotides outside the gene matches: 2. CDR1 is NSHNY and CDR2 is SYGAGN in the germline V gene. The CDR3 length is 13 residues. The CDR3 DNA, read in part, is TGTGCCAGCAGGACTGGGGAACAAAACACCTTGTAC. Encoded protein: CASRTGEQNTLY. The whole CDR3 sequence reads CASRTGEQNTLYF.

This clone showed up just a few times. Germline and genes here are mouse. The sequenced fragment ends 1 residue before the CDR3 boundary, so the rest is inferred from the germline J gene. The chain couples TRBV13-2 to TRBJ2-5; 9 bases align to TRBD2. Trimming at V came to 2 bases and at J to 6 bases, leaving 1 base not matched to a gene. From germline, CDR1 is NNHNN and CDR2 SYGAGS (reference sequence). The CDR3 is made up of 13 amino acids. The part of the CDR3 DNA that was read is TGTGCCAGCGGTGACGGACTGGGGGACACCCAGTAC. As protein: CASGDGLGDTQY. The CDR3 as a whole reads CASGDGLGDTQYF.

Notes on this clone: Gene names and germline refer to mouse. The observed sequence ends 1 residue before the CDR3 terminus, with the missing tail filled in from the germline J gene. The V gene is TRBV2, the J gene TRBJ1-3, with a weak D call TRBD1 (6 bases). V shed 0 bases and J shed 2 bases, with 11 bases lying between them. The length of the CDR3 is 16 residues. The germline V gene encodes CDR1 LGHNA and CDR2 YSYQKL. The CDR3 protein is CASSQDGAGAGNTLYF. The covered CDR3 bases are TGTGCCAGCAGCCAAGATGGGGCAGGGGCTGGAAATACGCTCTAT.

Points on this clone: The genes and germline here are from mouse. The sequenced fragment ends 1 residue before the CDR3 boundary, so the rest is inferred from the germline J gene. J is TRBJ2-1 and V is TRBV2, with TRBD1 matching over 8 bases. The ends lost 3 bases at V and 7 bases at J; junction bases unmatched: 8. The CDR3 length is 15 residues. Germline lookup yields CDR1 LGHNA and CDR2 YSYQKL. Here the CDR3 reads CASSHPQGAGAEQFF. CDR3 DNA (partial): TGTGCCAGCAGCCACCCTCAGGGGGCCGGAGCTGAGCAGTTC.

This clone has just one count. Gene names refer to mouse genes. The observed sequence ends 1 residue before the CDR3 terminus, with the missing tail filled in from the germline J gene. This chain connects TRBV20 to TRBJ2-3; D perhaps matches TRBD1 (7 bases). The V gene lost 1 base and the J gene lost 1 base, with 9 bases spanning the gap. The germline V gene encodes CDR1 GFQATS and CDR2 STVNSAI. CDR3 length: 14 amino acids. The CDR3 bases that were read are TGTGGTGCTAGGGGAGGGGGCGGTGCAGAAACGCTGTAT. Translating gives CGARGGGGAETLY. The whole CDR3 sequence is CGARGGGGAETLYF.

Points on this clone: The gene names here belong to mouse. Coverage ceases 1 residue before the CDR3 finishes, and the germline J gene fills in the end. The chain recombines TRBV13-1 with TRBJ1-3, with D possibly being TRBD1 (6 bases). V was trimmed by 1 base and J by 2 bases, leaving 7 bases between them. Germline V CDR1 and CDR2: NSHNY, SYGAGN. The CDR3 contains 14 residues. CDR3 region: CASSDHRAGNTLYF. The DNA read from the CDR3 is TGTGCCAGCAGTGATCACAGGGCTGGAAATACGCTCTAT.

Concerning this clone itself: The genes are named according to mouse. The read halts 1 residue ahead of the CDR3 end, with the missing end drawn from the germline J gene. The chain links TRBV13-1 to TRBJ2-2; possible D gene TRBD1, 6 bases. Germline values: CDR1 NSHNY, CDR2 SYGAGN. V lost 5 bases and J lost 0, with 11 bases in between. This CDR3 region has 15 residues. The CDR3 loop is CASREQGANTGQLYF. The covered CDR3 bases are TGTGCCAGCAGGGAACAGGGTGCAAACACCGGGCAGCTCTAC.

Of note for this clone: Each gene name is a mouse one. The sequenced fragment ends 1 residue before the CDR3 boundary, so the rest is inferred from the germline J gene. J is TRBJ2-5 and V is TRBV19, with TRBD2 matching over 9 bases. Trimming cost V 2 bases and J 0 bases; bases outside gene matches: 1. This CDR3 is 15 amino acids long. CDR1 FNHDT and CDR2 SITEND come from the germline V gene (reference sequence). CDR3 loop: CASSITGGNQDTQYF. The DNA read from the CDR3 is TGTGCCAGCAGTATCACTGGGGGGAACCAAGACACCCAGTAC.

Turning to this clone: The listed genes are named as in mouse. The read terminates 1 residue ahead of where the CDR3 ends, so the germline J gene completes it. This chain uses TRBV5 with TRBJ2-7; D gene uncertain. Trimming cost V 4 bases and J 0 bases, with 13 bases left between them. The CDR3 contains 15 residues. Germline values: CDR1 LGHNA, CDR2 YNLKQL (reference sequence). The CDR3 here is CASSPPGLSSYEQYF. The part of the CDR3 DNA that was read is TGTGCCAGCAGCCCCCCTGGCCTGAGCTCCTATGAACAGTAC.

Concerning this clone itself: Genes here carry mouse names. The read gets to within 1 residue of the CDR3 end, and the germline J gene fills in the rest. This sequence joins TRBV5 and TRBJ1-3; D not resolved. The CDR3 consists of 15 residues. Trimming pared 0 bases from V and 0 bases from J, leaving 6 bases between. Germline values: CDR1 LGHNA, CDR2 YNLKQL (reference sequence). Incomplete CDR3 DNA: TGTGCCAGCAGCCAAGAACAGATTTCTGGAAATACGCTCTAT. It translates to CASSQEQISGNTLY. The entire CDR3 protein reads CASSQEQISGNTLYF.

As for this clone: Mouse names are used for the genes. The read terminates 1 residue before the CDR3 end, so the remaining end is supplied by the germline J gene. The V call is TRBV5, the J call TRBJ2-1; TRBD2 aligns across 8 bases. CDR1 is LGHNA, CDR2 YNLKQL, per germline (reference sequence). This CDR3 is 16 amino acids long. V dropped 0 bases and J dropped 4; count of bases not matched to a gene: 5. Here the CDR3 reads CASSQDRWGVYAEQFF. CDR3 DNA, as far as it was read: TGTGCCAGCAGCCAAGATCGCTGGGGGGTATATGCTGAGCAGTTC.

Concerning this clone itself: Genes and germline come from the mouse. The CDR3 end falls 1 residue outside the read, so it is completed with the germline J gene. This rearrangement joins TRBV1 to TRBJ2-5; 9 bases agree with TRBD1. This CDR3 has 15 amino acids. V dropped 3 bases and J dropped 1; count of bases not matched to a gene: 2. Looked up from germline, CDR1 is NSQYPW and CDR2 is LRSPGD (reference sequence). CDR3 bases read: TGCACCTGCAGTGCCGACAGGGGGGACCAAGACACCCAGTAC. It specifies CTCSADRGDQDTQY. The entire CDR3 protein reads CTCSADRGDQDTQYF.

Concerning this clone itself: Gene labels here are mouse ones. The missing CDR3 end, 1 residue past where the read stops, is filled in from the germline J gene. The chain recombines TRBV13-2 with TRBJ1-6, with 7 positions matching TRBD1. TRBJ1-6 is known as an ORF, though its function is uncertain. The germline V gene has CDR1 NNHNN and CDR2 SYGAGS (reference sequence). The junction had 3 bases not matched to a gene; V was cut back by 3 bases and J by 3 bases. The CDR3 has 15 amino acids. Partial CDR3 DNA: TGTGCCAGCGGTGGAACAGGGGACTATAATTCGCCCCTCTAC. Translated, it gives CASGGTGDYNSPLY. Given in full, the CDR3 is CASGGTGDYNSPLYF.

Points on this clone: Mouse names are used for the genes. The read falls 1 residue short of the CDR3 end, and the missing part is taken from the germline J gene. The V and J genes are TRBV19 and TRBJ1-4; TRBD1 matches at 7 bases. CDR1 and CDR2 (germline): FNHDT, SITEND (reference sequence). The CDR3 covers 18 residues. V lost 1 base and J lost 0; bases outside the gene matches: 9. The sequenced CDR3 bases are TGTGCCAGCAGTATATCCCTACAGGGGAAAATTTCCAACGAAAGATTATTT. Protein: CASSISLQGKISNERLF. The CDR3 in its entirety is CASSISLQGKISNERLFF.

With respect to this clone: Any gene name here is a mouse gene name. The CDR3 end lies 1 residue beyond the end of the read and is filled in from the germline J gene. This chain links TRBV5 with TRBJ2-5, with D perhaps TRBD1 (6 bases). Trimming removed 3 bases from V and 6 bases from J, with 13 bases in between. The germline CDR1 and CDR2 sequences are LGHNA and YNLKQL (reference sequence). The length of the CDR3 is 14 residues. This chain's CDR3 is CASSHYREGDTQYF. The covered CDR3 bases are TGTGCCAGCAGCCATTACAGGGAAGGTGACACCCAGTAC.

For this clone: Gene names and germline refer to mouse. The read is 1 residue too short to cover the CDR3 end, so that end is filled in from the germline J gene. The chain recombines TRBV2 with TRBJ2-7; D remains ambiguous. This CDR3 comprises 15 residues. V gave up 0 bases and J gave up 0 bases, with 9 bases separating them. From germline, CDR1 is LGHNA and CDR2 YSYQKL. CDR3 amino acids: CASSQETGSSYEQYF. The CDR3 DNA, read in part, is TGTGCCAGCAGCCAAGAGACGGGTAGCTCCTATGAACAGTAC.

This clone appeared a few times. The gene symbols are mouse symbols. The read comes to an end 1 residue before the CDR3 does, leaving the germline J gene to fill in the end. The chain has TRBV13-2 and TRBJ1-5; 9 bases fit TRBD1. V shed 1 base, J shed 3 bases, and the junction held 2 bases outside the gene matches. The CDR3 spans 15 residues. Germline CDR1 reads NNHNN; CDR2 reads SYGAGS (reference sequence). The CDR3 here is CASGDRTGVNQAPLF. CDR3 DNA (partial): TGTGCCAGCGGTGATCGGACAGGGGTCAACCAGGCTCCGCTT.

For this clone: Gene names follow the mouse nomenclature. The sequence runs out 1 residue before the end of the CDR3; the remainder is reconstructed from the germline J gene. The chain recombines TRBV3 with TRBJ2-5; unclear D gene. Germline V gene data show CDR1 as SNHLY and CDR2 as FYNGKV (reference sequence). Trimming cost V 2 bases and J 0 bases, with 9 bases left between them. The CDR3 has 15 amino acids. The chain's CDR3 is CASSLKVNNQDTQYF. The part of the CDR3 DNA that was read is TGTGCCAGCAGCTTAAAGGTCAATAACCAAGACACCCAGTAC.

Comment on this clone: Mouse gene names and germline throughout. The DNA ends 1 residue before the CDR3 does, and the rest of the CDR3 is filled in from the germline J gene. V and J are TRBV13-2 and TRBJ2-1; D is undetermined. Germline values: CDR1 NNHNN, CDR2 SYGAGS (reference sequence). The CDR3 totals 12 residues. The V end lost 2 bases, the J end lost 7 bases, and 7 bases lay between the germline ends. The CDR3 DNA, read in part, is TGTGCCAGCGGTGACCGAGGGGCTGAGCAGTTC. Residues: CASGDRGAEQF. The whole CDR3 protein reads CASGDRGAEQFF.

For this clone: Mouse gene names apply. CDR3 in amino acids: CASSIWTGGTQNTLYF. CDR3 DNA, as far as it was read: TGTGCCAGCAGTATCTGGACTGGGGGGACTCAAAACACCTTGTAC. The chain is built from TRBV19 and TRBJ2-4, with 11 bases lining up with TRBD2. Sequencing ends 1 residue short of the CDR3 end; the germline J gene provides the rest. This CDR3 is 16 amino acids long. J was trimmed by 2 bases and V by 2 bases; bases with no gene match: 4. Germline assignment: CDR1 FNHDT and CDR2 SITEND (reference sequence).

As regards this clone: The gene symbols are mouse symbols. The read halts 1 residue ahead of the CDR3 end, with the missing end drawn from the germline J gene. This sequence joins TRBV13-2 and TRBJ2-5; 9 nucleotides match TRBD1. Germline V lookup: CDR1 NNHNN, CDR2 SYGAGS (reference sequence). V was pared by 3 bases and J by 5 bases, with 4 bases of the junction left unmatched. The CDR3 is 14 amino acids. CDR3 sequence: CASGAGTGSDTQYF. CDR3 bases read: TGTGCCAGCGGTGCCGGGACAGGGTCAGACACCCAGTAC.

This clone is a singleton in its sample. Germline and genes: mouse. The observed sequence ends 1 residue before the CDR3 terminus, with the missing tail filled in from the germline J gene. The gene calls are TRBV13-2 and TRBJ2-3, with 7 positions matching TRBD2. The CDR3 is 13 residues long. Germline V gives CDR1 NNHNN, CDR2 SYGAGS (reference sequence). V shed 2 bases and J 5 bases; nucleotides not matched to a gene: 2. CDR3 loop: CASGERTGETLYF. The sequenced CDR3 bases are TGTGCCAGCGGTGAAAGGACTGGAGAAACGCTGTAT.

This clone has only one observation. Germline and genes here are mouse. The read terminates 1 residue before the CDR3 end, so the remaining end is supplied by the germline J gene. The chain employs TRBV4 and TRBJ2-5; D is unresolved. The CDR3 runs 14 residues. Trimming shortened V by 5 bases and J by 2 bases, and 11 bases separated the two germline ends. Germline CDR1 and CDR2: LGHDT and YNNKQL (reference sequence). The CDR3 DNA, read in part, is TGTGCCAGCAGCCTCAGGACGGGCCAAGACACCCAGTAC. Amino acid sequence: CASSLRTGQDTQY. The whole CDR3 is CASSLRTGQDTQYF.

A word on this clone: Gene names are the mouse ones. From the germline J gene comes the end of the CDR3, since the read stops 1 residue before it. J is TRBJ1-4 and V is TRBV2; 10 bases are a match to TRBD1. The CDR3 contains 14 residues. CDR1 LGHNA and CDR2 YSYQKL come from the germline V gene. V trimming: 4 bases; J trimming: 8 bases; junction bases outside the gene matches: 4. The CDR3 sequence is CASSPGQGGERLFF. CDR3 DNA, as far as it was read: TGTGCCAGCAGCCCCGGACAGGGGGGAGAAAGATTATTT.

A remark on this clone: Germline and genes: mouse. The read gets to within 1 residue of the CDR3 end, and the germline J gene fills in the rest. This sequence joins TRBV4 and TRBJ2-1, with TRBD2 as a possible D gene (7 bases). The germline V gene has CDR1 LGHDT and CDR2 YNNKQL (reference sequence). V lost 5 bases to trimming and J lost 0 bases, with 14 bases between them. The CDR3 covers 16 residues. The chain's CDR3 is CASSQLGAFNYAEQFF. The CDR3 bases that were read are TGTGCCAGCAGCCAGCTGGGGGCCTTTAACTATGCTGAGCAGTTC.